Detailed here is one T cell receptor (beta chain). Its antigen is unidentified. Time point of the sample: week 5, during vaccination. All doses held 300 ug of mutant IDH1 20-mer peptide, with topical imiquimod. Produced via immunoSEQ multiplex PCR; TCRdb's table is partial and in-frame only. The data show 30,000 to 40,000 clones, approximately 83% seen once. The data were taken from a study of a mutant IDH1 vaccine in newly diagnosed glioma. The wider study: Patients, over weeks 1, 3, 5, 7, 11, 15, 19 and 23, received a total of eight vaccinations. Treated patients showed a male proportion of approximately 62%, a female proportion of around 40%, and a mean age of approximately 40 years. General study points: The occurrence of vaccine-induced immune responses was seen in roughly 93% of patients.

Germline V gene sequence: CDR1 MNHNS, CDR2 SASEGT. Trimming removed 6 bases at V and 0 bases at J, with 9 bases between. The CDR3 covers 14 residues. The sample was PBMCs, taken from a glioma patient whose treatment included an IDH1 peptide vaccine. This rearrangement joins TRBV6-1 to TRBJ1-5; D unresolved. The receptor comes from a man younger than 45 with glioma. The DNA for the CDR3 is TGTGCCAGCAGGCCCCTTTCTAGCAATCAGCCCCAGCATTTT. Its translation: CASRPLSSNQPQHF.